This T cell receptor (beta chain) was found in a study of T-cell memory formation after mild COVID-19. Broader study findings: Clones contracting day 15 to 85 were balanced CD4/CD8; later expanders leaned CD4+.

As concerns this clonotype: The antigen remains unidentified. This may stem from a read error, because a much larger clone lies one nucleotide away.

TCRdb itself ran the 5' RACE reads through MiXCR, one entry per CDR3 protein. The repertoire has 350,000 to 500,000 distinct CDR3 sequences, around a quarter of them found once; the top ten carry about an eighth. The CDR3 extends over 11 amino acids. The germline CDR1 and CDR2 sequences are KGHSH and LQKENI. The TCR originated in an adult woman who had mild COVID-19 (a few samples of this study predate the infection). Cell type and time point are not known. The V and J genes are TRBV18 and TRBJ2-7, with D possibly called TRBD1 or TRBD2 (5 bases each). Sequencing used PBMCs or a T cell subset sorted from them (not recorded which). The CDR3 coding sequence is TGTGACAGCTCACAAGGGGACGGGCAGTACTTC. This sequence encodes CDSSQGDGQYF.